The entry that follows covers one TCR beta chain sequence. The data were taken from a study of blood T cell repertoires in COVID-19. On the study more broadly: The analysed material was cDNA or gDNA that came from T cells, B-cell-depleted T cells, or PBMCs.

V gave up 3 bases and J gave up 10 bases; unmatched junction bases: 8. Looked up from germline, CDR1 is MDHEN and CDR2 is SYDVKM. This CDR3 is 15 amino acids long. Authors' methods: Scientists estimated how many nucleated cells there were by amplifying reference gene primers. Some clones are missing from TCRdb's copy, which holds only in-frame ones; the method was immunoSEQ multiplex PCR. The DNA was the basis for D and trimming; V, J and clone size are from that table. This sample yields 60,000 to 65,000 clones, of which 74% are seen a single time; 28% belongs to the top ten. The sequencing sample was made of peripheral blood. This receptor was taken from a woman at least 80 years old with acute or convalescent COVID-19. The V call is TRBV28, the J call TRBJ2-1; 11 nucleotides agree with TRBD2. The CDR3 DNA reads as TGTGCCAGCAGTTTGGGTAGCGGGAGGGCCCGGGAGCAGTTCTTC. It specifies CASSLGSGRAREQFF. Using reference TRBV28 and TRBJ2-1 for the parts outside the CDR3, the full variable domain is DVKVTQSSRYLVKRTGEKVFLECVQDMDHENMFWYRQDPGLGLRLIYFSYDVKMKEKGDIPEGYSVSREKKERFSLILESASTNQTSMYLCASSLGSGRAREQFFGPGTRLTVL.